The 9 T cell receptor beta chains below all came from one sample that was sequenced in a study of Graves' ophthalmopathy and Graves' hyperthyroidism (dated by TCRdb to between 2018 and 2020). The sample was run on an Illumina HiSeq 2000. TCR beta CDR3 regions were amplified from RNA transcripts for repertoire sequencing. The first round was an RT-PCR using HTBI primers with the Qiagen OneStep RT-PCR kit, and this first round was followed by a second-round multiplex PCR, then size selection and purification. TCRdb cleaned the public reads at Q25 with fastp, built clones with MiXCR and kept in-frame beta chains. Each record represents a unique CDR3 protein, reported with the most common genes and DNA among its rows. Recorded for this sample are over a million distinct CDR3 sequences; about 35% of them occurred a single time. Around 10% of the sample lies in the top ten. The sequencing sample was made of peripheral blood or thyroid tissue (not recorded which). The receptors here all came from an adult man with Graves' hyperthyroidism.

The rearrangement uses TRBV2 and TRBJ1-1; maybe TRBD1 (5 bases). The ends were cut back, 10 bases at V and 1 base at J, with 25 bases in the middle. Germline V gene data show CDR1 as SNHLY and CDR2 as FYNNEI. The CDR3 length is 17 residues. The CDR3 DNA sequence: TGTGCCACATTGTATAGGTCCACCGGGACGGAGAACACTGAAGCTTTCTTT. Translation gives CATLYRSTGTENTEAFF.

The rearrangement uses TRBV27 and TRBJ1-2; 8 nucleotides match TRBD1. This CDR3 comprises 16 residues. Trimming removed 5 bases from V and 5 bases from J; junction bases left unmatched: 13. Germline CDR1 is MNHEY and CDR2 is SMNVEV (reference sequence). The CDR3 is CASSEIWEDRVYGYTF. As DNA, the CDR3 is TGTGCCAGCAGTGAGATCTGGGAGGACAGGGTTTATGGCTACACCTTC.

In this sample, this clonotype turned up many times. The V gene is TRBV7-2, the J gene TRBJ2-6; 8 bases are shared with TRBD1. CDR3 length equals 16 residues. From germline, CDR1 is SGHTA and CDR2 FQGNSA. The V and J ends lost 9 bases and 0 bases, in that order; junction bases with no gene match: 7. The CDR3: CASARDRTSGANVLTF. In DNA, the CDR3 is TGTGCCAGTGCCCGGGACAGGACCTCTGGGGCCAACGTCCTGACTTTC.

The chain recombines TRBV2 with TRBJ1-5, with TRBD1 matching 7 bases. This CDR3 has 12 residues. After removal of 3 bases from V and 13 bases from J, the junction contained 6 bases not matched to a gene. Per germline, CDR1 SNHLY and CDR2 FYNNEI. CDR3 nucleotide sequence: TGTGCCAGCAGTGATAGCGGACAGGCTCAGCATTTT. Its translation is CASSDSGQAQHF. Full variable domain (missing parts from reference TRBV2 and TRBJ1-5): EPEVTQTPSHQVTQMGQEVILRCVPISNHLYFYWYRQILGQKVEFLVSFYNNEISEKSEIFDDQFSVERPDGSNFTLKIRSTKLEDSAMYFCASSDSGQAQHFGDGTRLSIL.

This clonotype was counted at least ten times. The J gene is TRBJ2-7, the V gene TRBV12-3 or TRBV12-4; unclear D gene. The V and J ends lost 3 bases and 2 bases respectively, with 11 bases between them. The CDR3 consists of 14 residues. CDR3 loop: CASSFVERTYEQYF. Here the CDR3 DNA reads TGTGCCAGCAGTTTTGTTGAGCGTACCTACGAGCAGTACTTC.

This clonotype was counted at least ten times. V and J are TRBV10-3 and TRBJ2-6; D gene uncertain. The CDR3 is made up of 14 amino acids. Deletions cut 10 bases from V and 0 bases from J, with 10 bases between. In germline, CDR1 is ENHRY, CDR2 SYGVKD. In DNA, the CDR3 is TGTGCCACCAAAAAGAGCTCTGGGGCCAACGTCCTGACTTTC. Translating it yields CATKKSSGANVLTF.

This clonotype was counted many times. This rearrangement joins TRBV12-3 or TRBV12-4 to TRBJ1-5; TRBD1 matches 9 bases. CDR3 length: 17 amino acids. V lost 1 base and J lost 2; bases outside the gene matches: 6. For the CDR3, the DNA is TGTGCCAGCAGTTTAGGGGACAGGGTTTACGGCAATCAGCCCCAGCATTTT. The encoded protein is CASSLGDRVYGNQPQHF.

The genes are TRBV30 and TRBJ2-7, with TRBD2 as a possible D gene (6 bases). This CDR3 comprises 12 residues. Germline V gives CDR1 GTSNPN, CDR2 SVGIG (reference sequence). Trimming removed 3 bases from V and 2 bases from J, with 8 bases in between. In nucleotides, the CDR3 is TGTGCCTGGAGGGAGGGAGCCTACGAGCAGTACTTC. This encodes CAWREGAYEQYF. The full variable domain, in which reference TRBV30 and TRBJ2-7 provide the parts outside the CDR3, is SQTIHQWPATLVQPVGSPLSLECTVEGTSNPNLYWYRQAAGRGLQLLFYSVGIGQISSEVPQNLSASRPQDRQFILSSKKLLLSDSGFYLCAWREGAYEQYFGPGTRLTVT.

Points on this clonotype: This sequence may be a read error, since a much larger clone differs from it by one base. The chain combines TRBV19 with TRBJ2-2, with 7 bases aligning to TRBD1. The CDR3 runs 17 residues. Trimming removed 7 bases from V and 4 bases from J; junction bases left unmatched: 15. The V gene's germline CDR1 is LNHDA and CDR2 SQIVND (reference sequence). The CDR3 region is CASTFHGDRAITGELFF. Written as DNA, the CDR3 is TGTGCCAGTACCTTTCACGGTGACAGGGCCATCACCGGGGAGCTGTTTTTT.